This passage covers 23 T cell receptor beta chains from one sample sequenced in a study of Ad26.COV2.S vaccination and SARS-CoV-2 variants. Some clones are missing from TCRdb's copy, which holds only in-frame ones; the method was immunoSEQ multiplex PCR. The sample includes 500,000 or so clones, about 91% of them seen just once. Sample treatment: 15 to 20 received Ad26.COV2.S at low or high dose, single or two shots; 5 received placebo; per-sample allocation not given. Day 63 after the first vaccine or placebo injection was the time point for sampling. Material: peripheral blood, obtained in a trial of Ad26.COV2.S vaccine versus placebo. The origin of the receptors is a person between 18 and 60 years old who received the Ad26.COV2.S COVID-19 vaccine or a placebo.

This clone was found a few times. The chain carries TRBV2 and TRBJ2-5; D is uncertain. The CDR3 extends over 12 amino acids. Trimming cost V 2 bases and J 4 bases, with 5 bases left between them. The V gene's germline CDR1 is SNHLY and CDR2 FYNNEI. The CDR3, as DNA: TGTGCCAGCAGTGAATTAGGAGAGACCCAGTACTTC. The encoded protein is CASSELGETQYF. Based on the CDR3 plus reference TRBV2 and TRBJ2-5, the full variable domain is EPEVTQTPSHQVTQMGQEVILRCVPISNHLYFYWYRQILGQKVEFLVSFYNNEISEKSEIFDDQFSVERPDGSNFTLKIRSTKLEDSAMYFCASSELGETQYFGPGTRLLVL.

The V and J genes are TRBV15 and TRBJ2-2, with D unresolved. Trimming removed 3 bases from V and 7 bases from J, with 12 bases in between. The CDR3 runs 14 residues. Germline V lookup: CDR1 LNHNV, CDR2 YYDKDF (reference sequence). CDR3: CATSRTPTFGELFF. The CDR3 nucleotides are TGTGCCACCAGCAGGACACCCACCTTCGGGGAGCTGTTTTTT.

This rearrangement joins TRBV2 to TRBJ2-3; D gene unclear. The CDR3 runs to 15 residues. Germline V gene data show CDR1 as SNHLY and CDR2 as FYNNEI. V gave up 4 bases and J gave up 0 bases, with 11 bases separating them. CDR3 sequence reads: CASSVRGSSTDTQYF. CDR3 DNA sequence: TGTGCCAGCAGTGTTAGAGGATCTAGCACAGATACGCAGTATTTT.

The chain couples TRBV11-2 to TRBJ2-7; D is undetermined. This CDR3 spans 16 amino acids. V was cut by 5 bases and J by 0 bases, with 17 bases left in between. Germline values: CDR1 SGHAT, CDR2 FQNNGV. CDR3: CASSLNRDPSSYEQYV. In DNA form, the CDR3 reads TGTGCCAGCAGCCTAAACCGAGACCCGAGCTCCTACGAGCAGTACGTC.

The rearrangement uses TRBV3-1 (or the pseudogene TRBV3-2) and TRBJ1-6, with D uncertain. V gave up 0 bases and J gave up 11 bases, with 14 bases separating them. This CDR3 is 15 amino acids long. The germline CDR1 and CDR2 sequences are LGHDT and YNNKEL (reference sequence). DNA for the CDR3: TGTGCCAGCAGCCAAGAAAGAGGTTTCGGGGCACCCCTCCACTTT. The encoded protein is CASSQERGFGAPLHF.

This chain connects TRBV6-5 to TRBJ1-2; no clear D gene. The CDR3 extends over 15 amino acids. The germline V gene has CDR1 MNHEY and CDR2 SVGAGI. V lost 6 bases and J 6 bases, leaving 20 bases between the germline ends. The CDR3 here is CASSDITWGEDGYTF. CDR3 nucleotides: TGTGCCAGCAGCGATATTACATGGGGAGAGGATGGCTACACCTTC.

V gene TRBV5-1 combines with J gene TRBJ2-5; D is undetermined. CDR1 is SGHRS and CDR2 is YFSETQ in the germline V gene. V was clipped by 0 bases and J by 4 bases, with 13 bases between them. The CDR3 loop spans 15 amino acids. DNA of the CDR3: TGCGCCAGCAGCTTGGCCGGAATCAGCGTAGAGACCCAGTACTTC. It specifies CASSLAGISVETQYF.

The chain joins TRBV4-3 to TRBJ1-5; D remains ambiguous. Germline CDR1 LGHNA, CDR2 YSLEER. Trimming shortened V by 3 bases and J by 6 bases, and 9 bases separated the two germline ends. This CDR3 has 13 residues. CDR3 DNA: TGCGCCAGCAGCCAGAAGGAGGGTCAGCCCCAGCATTTT. Its protein product is CASSQKEGQPQHF.

V is TRBV5-1 and J is TRBJ1-1, with D perhaps matching TRBD1 (6 bases). This CDR3 has 13 residues. Germline CDR1 SGHRS, CDR2 YFSETQ. V lost 6 bases and J 5 bases, leaving 14 bases between the germline ends. The CDR3 DNA follows: TGCGCCAGCAATCGGGGAGGGGGAACTGAAGCTTTCTTT. The encoded protein is CASNRGGGTEAFF. The whole variable domain, remainder taken from reference TRBV5-1 and TRBJ1-1, is KAGVTQTPRYLIKTRGQQVTLSCSPISGHRSVSWYQQTPGQGLQFLFEYFSETQRNKGNFPGRFSGRQFSNSRSEMNVSTLELGDSALYLCASNRGGGTEAFFGQGTRLTVV.

CDR3 nucleotide sequence: TGCGCCAGCAGTCAATATAAGGGGGAAAGCTCCTATAATTCACCCCTCCACTTT. Protein: CASSQYKGESSYNSPLHF. The chain couples TRBV23-1 to TRBJ1-6, with a possible D match to TRBD1 (6 bases). TRBV23-1 is sorted into the ORF group, with uncertain function. The CDR3 length is 18 residues. V shed 1 base and J shed 0 bases, with 13 bases lying between them.

J is TRBJ1-6 and V is TRBV18, with 7 bases lining up with TRBD1. The CDR3 loop spans 15 amino acids. V lost 5 bases to trimming and J lost 8 bases; unmatched junction nucleotides: 9. Germline V gene lookup returns CDR1 KGHSH and CDR2 LQKENI. The CDR3: CASSELDREYSPLHF. CDR3 in DNA: TGTGCCAGCTCAGAGCTTGACAGGGAATATTCACCCCTCCACTTT.

This sequence joins TRBV3-1 (or the pseudogene TRBV3-2) and TRBJ2-3, with 13 bases lining up with TRBD2. The CDR3 runs 16 residues. V was pared by 4 bases and J by 4 bases, with 5 bases of the junction left unmatched. Looked up from germline, CDR1 is LGHDT and CDR2 is YNNKEL (reference sequence). The CDR3 here is CASSPRTSGGPDTQYF. CDR3 in DNA: TGTGCCAGCAGCCCCCGGACTAGCGGGGGCCCAGATACGCAGTATTTT.

The rearrangement links TRBV5-6 to TRBJ1-1; TRBD1 matches at 9 bases. Germline V CDR1 and CDR2: SGHDT, YYEEEE. Trimming removed 2 bases from V and 11 bases from J; junction bases left unmatched: 7. This CDR3 has 13 residues. Here the CDR3 DNA reads TGTGCCAGCAGCTTAGGGACAGGGTTATTGGCTTTCTTT. The encoded protein is CASSLGTGLLAFF.

CDR3 sequence reads: CASSHEPSPGTDTQYF. The DNA for the CDR3 is TGCGCCAGCAGCCACGAGCCAAGCCCGGGTACAGATACGCAGTATTTT. The rearrangement links TRBV4-1 to TRBJ2-3; D is uncertain. This CDR3 contains 16 residues. The V end lost 3 bases, the J end lost 3 bases, and 16 bases lay between the germline ends. From germline, CDR1 is MGHRA and CDR2 YSYEKL.

The chain is built from TRBV7-8 and TRBJ1-1; a possible D gene is TRBD1 (5 bases). V lost 2 bases and J 6 bases, leaving 16 bases between the germline ends. This CDR3 has 15 residues. Germline CDR1 is SGHVS and CDR2 is FQNEAQ. The DNA of the CDR3 is TGTGCCAGCAGCTTAAACCCCGGGGCTTCGCCTGAAGCTTTCTTT. Its translation is CASSLNPGASPEAFF.

The rearrangement uses TRBV7-9 and TRBJ2-3; 8 nucleotides agree with TRBD1. Trimming at V came to 8 bases and at J to 2 bases, leaving 6 bases not matched to a gene. The germline gives CDR1 SEHNR, CDR2 FQNEAQ (reference sequence). The CDR3 totals 14 residues. The CDR3 loop is CASRAGGSTDTQYF. CDR3 in DNA: TGTGCCAGCCGAGCAGGGGGCTCCACAGATACGCAGTATTTT.

The chain recombines TRBV29-1 with TRBJ1-2; D not certain. Trimming stripped 3 bases from V and 1 base from J, with 9 bases between. The CDR3 runs 13 residues. Germline CDR1 and CDR2: SQVTM and ANQGSEA. CDR3 nucleotide sequence: TGCAGCGTTGAGCGTGTGGTTAACTATGGCTACACCTTC. Its protein product is CSVERVVNYGYTF.

DNA of the CDR3: TGTGCCAGCAGTGAATTTGGGACAGGGAGCGAGCAGTACTTC. Its translation is CASSEFGTGSEQYF. This chain joins TRBV25-1 and TRBJ2-7, with 9 bases aligning to TRBD1. V shed 1 base and J 6 bases; nucleotides not matched to a gene: 4. The CDR3 extends over 14 amino acids. CDR1 is MGHDK and CDR2 is SYGVNS in the germline V gene.

The CDR3 loop reads CASSLRTPNTGELFF. Written as DNA, the CDR3 is TGTGCCAGCAGCTTGCGTACACCAAACACCGGGGAGCTGTTTTTT. This chain uses TRBV5-5 with TRBJ2-2; no reliable D call. The germline CDR1 and CDR2 sequences are SGHKS and YYEKEE (reference sequence). Trimming removed 1 base at V and 2 bases at J, with 9 bases between. The CDR3 sequence is 15 residues long.

The rearrangement joins TRBV5-1 to TRBJ2-1, with D perhaps matching TRBD2 (6 bases). Germline V lookup: CDR1 SGHRS, CDR2 YFSETQ. This CDR3 contains 14 residues. Trimming left V 4 bases short and J 9 bases short, with 17 bases between. The CDR3 sequence: CASSPGLNPAEQFF. The CDR3 region has the DNA TGCGCCAGCAGCCCGGGACTTAATCCGGCTGAGCAGTTCTTC.

The V gene is TRBV12-5, the J gene TRBJ1-1; a possible D gene is TRBD1 (5 bases). V was shortened by 6 bases and J by 6 bases, with 14 bases between the two germline ends. Germline-derived CDR1 and CDR2 are LGHNT and FRNRAP. This CDR3 is 13 amino acids long. The CDR3 nucleotides are TGTGCTAGTGGGGCACAGGTAAATCCTGAAGCTTTCTTT. This encodes CASGAQVNPEAFF.

The genes are TRBV4-1 and TRBJ1-4; TRBD1 agrees at 7 bases. Germline V lookup: CDR1 MGHRA, CDR2 YSYEKL. V shed 0 bases and J 4 bases; nucleotides not matched to a gene: 8. This CDR3 comprises 17 residues. The CDR3 nucleotides are TGCGCCAGCAGCCAAGATAGCGGGACAGACCTTAATGAAAAACTGTTTTTT. It translates to CASSQDSGTDLNEKLFF.

V gene TRBV19 combines with J gene TRBJ2-3; tentative D call: TRBD1 (6 bases). The CDR3 is made up of 17 amino acids. Germline CDR1 and CDR2: LNHDA and SQIVND (reference sequence). The V end was cut by 0 bases, the J end by 3 bases, with 16 bases between. CDR3 loop: CASSIDLPGRGTDTQYF. In DNA, the CDR3 is TGTGCCAGTAGTATAGATCTCCCGGGCAGGGGAACAGATACGCAGTATTTT.